What follows are 26 T cell receptor beta chains derived from one specimen sequenced in a study of glioma-infiltrating T cells. Using RNA template, CDR3s of TCR alpha and beta were amplified with iRepertoire arm-PCR. TCRdb reprocessed the multiplex PCR reads with MiXCR, giving one entry per CDR3 protein. The sample consists of roughly 200,000 distinct CDR3 sequences, roughly a third of them appearing once. Sequenced input: glioma tissue, nonneoplastic brain tissue, or PBMCs (not recorded which). The origin of the receptors is a human donor with low-grade glioma or glioblastoma, undergoing nonglioma brain surgery, or in good health (not recorded which).

This clonotype was counted ten times or more. The chain couples TRBV7-2 to TRBJ2-3, with 7 bases aligning to TRBD2. With 5 bases clipped from V and 6 bases from J, the junction kept 17 bases outside the gene matches. This CDR3 region has 17 residues. Germline CDR1 is SGHTA and CDR2 is FQGNSA. CDR3 nucleotides: TGTGCCAGCAGCGGTACTAGCGCCTCCCTGGCCTCTGATACGCAGTATTTT. It specifies CASSGTSASLASDTQYF. The whole variable domain, remainder taken from reference TRBV7-2 and TRBJ2-3, is GAGVSQSPSNKVTEKGKDVELRCDPISGHTALYWYRQSLGQGLEFLIYFQGNSAPDKSGLPSDRFSAERTGGSVSTLTIQRTQQEDSAVYLCASSGTSASLASDTQYFGPGTRLTVL.

This clonotype was counted ten times or more. The chain combines TRBV20-1 with TRBJ2-3; 9 nucleotides line up with TRBD2. V lost 0 bases to trimming and J lost 5 bases; unmatched junction nucleotides: 9. The CDR3 spans 16 residues. CDR1 is DFQATT, CDR2 SNEGSKA, per germline (reference sequence). The CDR3 protein is CSARDSSGSIGDTQYF. In nucleotides, the CDR3 is TGCAGTGCTAGAGATAGTAGCGGGAGTATAGGAGATACGCAGTATTTT.

The chain carries TRBV11-2 and TRBJ2-1; TRBD2 matches 7 bases. Germline V gene lookup returns CDR1 SGHAT and CDR2 FQNNGV. Trimming cost V 5 bases and J 4 bases; bases outside gene matches: 26. CDR3 length: 21 residues. The CDR3 sequence is CASSRDKSGISYTGNYNEQFF. The CDR3 DNA reads TGTGCCAGCAGCCGTGACAAAAGCGGGATCTCTTACACTGGCAATTACAATGAGCAGTTCTTC.

This clonotype was seen many times. The rearrangement links TRBV7-6 to TRBJ2-5; the D is unclear. Looked up from germline, CDR1 is SGHVS and CDR2 is FNYEAQ. V lost 1 base and J 7 bases, leaving 19 bases between the germline ends. The CDR3 consists of 16 residues. The chain's CDR3 is CASSLEVSQKIVTQYF. As DNA, the CDR3 is TGTGCCAGCAGCTTAGAGGTCTCTCAAAAGATTGTGACCCAGTACTTC.

This clonotype appeared a few times. The genes are TRBV19 and TRBJ1-4, with D unclear. The CDR3 covers 14 residues. Trimming removed 3 bases from V and 0 bases from J, with 5 bases in between. CDR1 is LNHDA and CDR2 is SQIVND in the germline V gene (reference sequence). The CDR3, as DNA: TGTGCCAGTAGTATTGGGGCAACTAATGAAAAACTGTTTTTT. This codes for CASSIGATNEKLFF.

This clonotype was picked up many times. This chain connects TRBV7-9 to TRBJ2-3, with a weak D call TRBD1 (5 bases). The CDR3 is 14 amino acids. Germline CDR1 reads SEHNR; CDR2 reads FQNEAQ (reference sequence). With 5 bases removed from V and 6 bases from J, the gap between germline ends came to 15 bases. The CDR3 DNA reads as TGTGCCAGCAGCGGAGACCCTGCAGGGGATACGCAGTATTTT. Translating gives CASSGDPAGDTQYF. The full variable domain, with the rest looked up from reference TRBV7-9 and TRBJ2-3, is DTGVSQNPRHKITKRGQNVTFRCDPISEHNRLYWYRQTLGQGPEFLTYFQNEAQLEKSRLLSDRFSAERPKGSFSTLEIQRTEQGDSAMYLCASSGDPAGDTQYFGPGTRLTVL.

In this sample, this clonotype turned up once. At one end, the junction sequence differs from germline, possibly due to a read error. The CDR3 loop reads CASRGSTGGNSPLHF. For the CDR3, the DNA is TGTGCCAGCAGGGGTTCGACAGGGGGTAATTCACCCCTCCACTTC. The chain has TRBV27 and TRBJ2-1, with 9 bases lining up with TRBD1. CDR1 is MNHEY and CDR2 is SMNVEV in the germline V gene (reference sequence). The CDR3 totals 15 residues.

This clonotype appeared many times. The genes are TRBV6-1 and TRBJ2-7; D is possibly TRBD1 (7 bases). The CDR3 sequence is 15 residues long. Trimming took off 6 bases at V and 4 bases at J, with 19 bases between the two ends. Germline V gene data show CDR1 as MNHNS and CDR2 as SASEGT. The CDR3 DNA reads TGTGCCAGCAGCCCCAGGTTCCAGGGGGGATACGAGCAGTACTTC. This sequence encodes CASSPRFQGGYEQYF.

V is TRBV5-1 and J is TRBJ1-4, with D uncertain. Trimming took 4 bases from V and 0 from J, leaving 7 bases between them. This CDR3 region has 14 residues. The germline CDR1 and CDR2 sequences are SGHRS and YFSETQ. The CDR3 DNA is TGCGCCAGCAGCACGGGATCAACTAATGAAAAACTGTTTTTT. This codes for CASSTGSTNEKLFF.

The CDR3 DNA sequence: TGCGCCAGCAGCCAAGAGGACAGGGATTCCTACGAGCAGTACTTC. Protein sequence: CASSQEDRDSYEQYF. The chain joins TRBV4-1 to TRBJ2-7; TRBD1 agrees at 8 bases. The germline gives CDR1 MGHRA, CDR2 YSYEKL. With V trimmed by 0 bases and J by 1 base, 2 bases remained unmatched. This CDR3 has 15 amino acids.

As to this clonotype: This is likely a read error, given that the CDR3 carries no conserved phenylalanine or tryptophan at its end. The chain recombines TRBV6-2 or TRBV6-3 with TRBJ1-1; D remains unclear. V was trimmed by 5 bases and J by 8 bases, leaving 12 bases between them. Germline V lookup: CDR1 MNHEY, CDR2 SVGEGT. The CDR3 covers 12 residues. DNA of the CDR3: TGTGCCAGCAGTCCACGGACTACCGAAGCTTTCCTT. It codes for CASSPRTTEAFL.

Regarding this clonotype: Being one base from a much bigger clone, this may be a read error. V gene TRBV6-6 combines with J gene TRBJ2-1; D might be TRBD2 (6 bases). CDR3 size: 17 residues. Germline V CDR1 and CDR2: MNHNY, SVGAGI (reference sequence). CDR3 protein: CDSSYSFLRDSYNEQFF. DNA of the CDR3: TGTGACAGCAGTTACTCATTTTTGCGGGATTCTTACAATGAGCAGTTCTTC.

This clonotype occurred many times. This chain links TRBV15 with TRBJ2-5, with TRBD1 identical over 7 bases. The CDR3 runs 15 residues. Losses at the gene ends were 1 base for V and 3 bases for J; bases not matched to a gene: 5. In germline, CDR1 is LNHNV, CDR2 YYDKDF (reference sequence). The CDR3, as DNA: TGTGCCACCAGCAGAGGGGACAGCACAAAAGAGACCCAGTACTTC. This sequence encodes CATSRGDSTKETQYF.

As for this clonotype: The junction differs from germline at one of its ends, possibly a read error. The chain links TRBV5-1 to TRBJ2-1, with 7 bases lining up with TRBD2. The CDR3 has 15 amino acids. CDR1 SGHRS and CDR2 YFSETQ come from the germline V gene. The CDR3 DNA reads TGCGCCAGCAGAGAGAGCGGGACCACCTACAATGACCAGTTCTTC. It codes for CASRESGTTYNDQFF. The complete variable domain, with remaining parts taken from reference TRBV5-1 and TRBJ2-1, reads KAGVTQTPRYLIKTRGQQVTLSCSPISGHRSVSWYQQTPGQGLQFLFEYFSETQRNKGNFPGRFSGRQFSNSRSEMNVSTLELGDSALYLCASRESGTTYNDQFFGPGTRLTVL.

This clonotype was seen just once. The rearrangement links TRBV28 to TRBJ2-5; TRBD2 aligns across 10 bases. V trimming: 8 bases; J trimming: 4 bases; junction bases outside the gene matches: 10. The V gene's germline CDR1 is MDHEN and CDR2 SYDVKM. This CDR3 contains 15 residues. The CDR3 loop reads CASRKAASGRETQYF. Here the CDR3 DNA reads TGTGCCAGCCGAAAGGCGGCTAGCGGGAGAGAGACCCAGTACTTC.

Remarks on this clonotype: This may stem from a read error, because a much larger clone lies one nucleotide away. The rearrangement uses TRBV5-4 and TRBJ1-5; possibly TRBD1 for D (6 bases). This CDR3 spans 14 amino acids. Germline loops: CDR1 SGHNT, CDR2 YYREEE (reference sequence). CDR3 loop: CASSLQGAYEPHHF. CDR3 DNA: TGTGCCAGCAGTCTACAGGGAGCCTATGAGCCCCATCATTTT.

In its sample, this clonotype was seen many times. The chain links TRBV7-2 to TRBJ2-5; no clear D. There are 13 residues in the CDR3. V dropped 5 bases and J dropped 2 bases, with 9 bases sitting between them. CDR1 SGHTA and CDR2 FQGNSA come from the germline V gene. The CDR3 region is CASSRSQQETQYF. The CDR3 nucleotides are TGTGCCAGCAGCAGGAGCCAACAAGAGACCCAGTACTTC. The entire variable domain, with the rest obtained from reference TRBV7-2 and TRBJ2-5, is as follows: GAGVSQSPSNKVTEKGKDVELRCDPISGHTALYWYRQSLGQGLEFLIYFQGNSAPDKSGLPSDRFSAERTGGSVSTLTIQRTQQEDSAVYLCASSRSQQETQYFGPGTRLLVL.

This chain joins TRBV3-1 and TRBJ2-3; maybe TRBD1 (6 bases). Germline-derived CDR1 and CDR2 are LGHDT and YNNKEL (reference sequence). This CDR3 contains 17 residues. Trimming removed 3 bases from V and 14 bases from J, with 30 bases in between. The CDR3 coding sequence is TGTGCCAGCAGCCACCTACAGGGCCGCTTCGGCACAGATGCGCGGTATTTT. It codes for CASSHLQGRFGTDARYF.

The table lists this clonotype with many counts. The rearrangement links TRBV7-2 to TRBJ2-1; D perhaps matches TRBD2 (5 bases). V was cut by 3 bases and J by 9 bases, with 9 bases left in between. The germline V gene encodes CDR1 SGHTA and CDR2 FQGNSA. CDR3 length: 12 residues. DNA for the CDR3: TGTGCCAGCAGCTTTCCTAGCACTGAGCAGTTCTTC. Its protein product is CASSFPSTEQFF. Full variable domain (rest looked up from reference TRBV7-2 and TRBJ2-1): GAGVSQSPSNKVTEKGKDVELRCDPISGHTALYWYRQSLGQGLEFLIYFQGNSAPDKSGLPSDRFSAERTGGSVSTLTIQRTQQEDSAVYLCASSFPSTEQFFGPGTRLTVL.

This clonotype was picked up many times. This sequence joins TRBV3-1 and TRBJ2-7; D may match TRBD1 or TRBD2 (5 bases each). The ends were cut back, 3 bases at V and 0 bases at J, with 12 bases in the middle. There are 15 residues in the CDR3. Germline loops: CDR1 LGHDT, CDR2 YNNKEL (reference sequence). DNA for the CDR3: TGTGCCAGCAGCCATGACAGCGGTAGCTCCTACGAGCAGTACTTC. This translates into CASSHDSGSSYEQYF.

This clonotype occurred many times. V gene TRBV7-9 combines with J gene TRBJ2-5, with 10 positions matching TRBD2. V shed 5 bases and J 1 base; nucleotides not matched to a gene: 4. In germline, CDR1 is SEHNR, CDR2 FQNEAQ (reference sequence). The CDR3 extends over 15 amino acids. The CDR3 loop is CASSRTSGTQETQYF. The CDR3 DNA reads TGTGCCAGCAGCCGGACTAGCGGCACCCAAGAGACCCAGTACTTC. Supplemented by reference TRBV7-9 and TRBJ2-5, the full variable domain reads DTGVSQNPRHKITKRGQNVTFRCDPISEHNRLYWYRQTLGQGPEFLTYFQNEAQLEKSRLLSDRFSAERPKGSFSTLEIQRTEQGDSAMYLCASSRTSGTQETQYFGPGTRLLVL.

In this sample, this clonotype turned up many times. The rearrangement joins TRBV6-2 or TRBV6-3 to TRBJ2-1, with D maybe TRBD2 (5 bases). Trimming took off 8 bases at V and 1 base at J, with 18 bases between the two ends. The CDR3 spans 16 residues. CDR1 and CDR2 from the germline V gene are MNHEY and SVGEGT. The CDR3 reads CASPPRGINSYNEQFF. The CDR3 bases are TGTGCCAGCCCCCCCCGAGGGATAAATTCCTACAATGAGCAGTTCTTC.

Many counts were recorded for this clonotype. This chain uses TRBV7-9 with TRBJ2-3; the D gene is possibly TRBD1 (6 bases). CDR3 length equals 16 residues. Germline lookup yields CDR1 SEHNR and CDR2 FQNEAQ (reference sequence). V lost 2 bases to trimming and J lost 4 bases, with 16 bases between them. CDR3 DNA: TGTGCCAGCAGCTTAAGGACAGCCCAGAACGCAGATACGCAGTATTTT. The encoded protein is CASSLRTAQNADTQYF.

This clonotype was seen repeatedly, ten times or more. The CDR3 bases are TGTGCCAGCAATTCCCTGTTCTATAAAGAGACCCAGTACTTC. This codes for CASNSLFYKETQYF. V usage is TRBV6-5 and J usage is TRBJ2-5; no firm D call. The germline V and J ends were trimmed by 7 bases and 3 bases, with 15 bases remaining between them. Per the germline V gene, CDR1 is MNHEY and CDR2 is SVGAGI. This CDR3 comprises 14 residues.

As for this clonotype: This may arise from a read error, as a much more abundant clone is one base away. V gene TRBV7-3 combines with J gene TRBJ1-2; D ambiguous. Looked up from germline, CDR1 is SGHTA and CDR2 is FQGTGA. CDR3 length equals 15 residues. As DNA, the CDR3 is TGTGCCAGCAGCCCCGGCCTGAGAAGTGGCTATGGCGACACCTTC. Encoded protein: CASSPGLRSGYGDTF.

With regard to this clonotype: An end of the junction does not agree with germline; a read error may underlie this. The chain links TRBV5-1 to TRBJ1-3, with D possibly matching TRBD1 (6 bases). Germline V gives CDR1 SGHRS, CDR2 YFSETQ. This CDR3 contains 15 residues. The CDR3 here is CASSLDTGTGSTIYF. The CDR3, as DNA: TGCGCCAGCAGCTTGGATACAGGGACTGGAAGCACCATATATTTT.